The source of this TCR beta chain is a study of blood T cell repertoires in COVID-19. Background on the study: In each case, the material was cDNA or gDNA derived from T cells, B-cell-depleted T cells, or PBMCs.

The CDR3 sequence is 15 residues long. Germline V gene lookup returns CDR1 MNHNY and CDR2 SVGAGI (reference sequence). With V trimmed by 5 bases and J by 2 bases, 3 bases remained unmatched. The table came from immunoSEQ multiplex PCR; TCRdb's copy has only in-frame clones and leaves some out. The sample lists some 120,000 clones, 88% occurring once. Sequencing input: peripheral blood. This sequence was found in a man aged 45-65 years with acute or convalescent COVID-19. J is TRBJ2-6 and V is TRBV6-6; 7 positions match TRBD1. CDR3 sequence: CASSTQGTGANVLTF. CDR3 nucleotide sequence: TGTGCCAGCAGTACACAGGGGACTGGGGCCAACGTCCTGACTTTC.